The present T cell receptor (beta chain) was sequenced within a study of cytotoxic CD8 clonotypes in ibrutinib-treated CLL (dated by TCRdb to about 2021). Background for the entire study: The cohort had around twelve relapsed/refractory and approximately 14 treatment-naive patients; under 18 were IGHV unmutated. The response samples were drawn at a median of roughly eleven months into treatment, with a range of about 6 to 36 months. Of the 90 or so participants in the trial, about 26 had longitudinal samples available. Samples averaged around 280,000 productive templates and 90,000 to 100,000 productive rearrangements. Responses were partial in roughly 24 patients and complete in 2; after median 68 months follow-up, about 15 stayed in remission and some twelve progressed. Every sample from remission and from progressive disease was obtained while the patients were still on ibrutinib. Cryopreserved peripheral blood mononuclear cells were obtained prior to treatment, at the time of response, and at either disease progression or sustained remission. Broader findings and caveats from the paper: Baseline clonality was found to be higher than that of age-matched healthy donors and was strongly correlated with circulating CD8+ T-cell counts. An increase in clonality was observed at ibrutinib response, with clonality remaining stable during sustained remission and falling back toward baseline at progression. Sustained-remission and progressing patients did not have matched sampling times, and lymph node repertoires were not examined. Public clonotypes were rare and either contracted or stayed stable during treatment, and the rise in clonality at ibrutinib response reflected the expansion of private clonotypes.

This clone was detected a few times. Its antigen is not yet known. No qualities accompany the bases; no much larger clone lies one base away. Taken from cysteine to phenylalanine, the CDR3 has 12 residues. The retained sequence is limited to the CDR3, 36 bases, with the frame set at the first base. CDR1 and CDR2 were assigned from the germline V gene as SGHTA and FQGTGA. V lost 5 bases and J lost 6 bases; the stretch between them is 8 bases long. Each clonotype received, on average, around 10x coverage in deep resolution sequencing performed on a MiSeq, where the target depth lay between 1 in 1 million and 1 in 200,000 T cells. TCR beta libraries were generated with the immunoSEQ hsTCRB Kit. The source study handled its data this way. The data were analyzed with ImmunoSEQ Analyzer and ImmunoSEQ Data Assistant, and V, D and J gene assignments followed IMGT definitions. Clonality was computed as one minus normalized Shannon entropy of productive rearrangement frequencies, ranging from 0 to 1. Only overrepresented clonotypes making up at least 0.05% of each patient's repertoire were included in the public clonotype analysis. Some twelve repertoires from age-matched healthy donors, obtained from immuneACCESS, served as clonality controls. TCRdb's version of the immuneACCESS table is confined to in-frame rearrangements and falls short of the full clone set. An unresolved V gene accounts for under half of the shortfall where checked; the remainder is of unknown origin. V, J and clone size are taken as reported in that table, and D and trimming were inferred from the DNA itself. Within this sample are about 160,000 clones, with roughly 88% of them counted one time only. Clones ranked in the top ten supply approximately 2.9% of the sample.

The time point label here, explained by the study, means: progressive disease on ibrutinib. Approximately 2 micrograms of genomic DNA were extracted from cryopreserved PBMCs for TCR beta library preparation. Longitudinal blood samples from CLL patients receiving ibrutinib monotherapy were subjected to high-throughput TCR beta sequencing. The patients took part in an open-label, single-center phase 2 trial of ibrutinib monotherapy. The TCR sequence derives from a human donor with chronic lymphocytic leukemia. This specimen consisted of PBMCs, obtained at disease progression, from a patient treated with ibrutinib. Here the chain combines TRBV7-3 and TRBJ1-5, with the D gene not confidently named. The DNA reads as follows: TGTGCCAGCAGCCTGGTCGTTCAGCCCCAGCATTTT. This codes for CASSLVVQPQHF.